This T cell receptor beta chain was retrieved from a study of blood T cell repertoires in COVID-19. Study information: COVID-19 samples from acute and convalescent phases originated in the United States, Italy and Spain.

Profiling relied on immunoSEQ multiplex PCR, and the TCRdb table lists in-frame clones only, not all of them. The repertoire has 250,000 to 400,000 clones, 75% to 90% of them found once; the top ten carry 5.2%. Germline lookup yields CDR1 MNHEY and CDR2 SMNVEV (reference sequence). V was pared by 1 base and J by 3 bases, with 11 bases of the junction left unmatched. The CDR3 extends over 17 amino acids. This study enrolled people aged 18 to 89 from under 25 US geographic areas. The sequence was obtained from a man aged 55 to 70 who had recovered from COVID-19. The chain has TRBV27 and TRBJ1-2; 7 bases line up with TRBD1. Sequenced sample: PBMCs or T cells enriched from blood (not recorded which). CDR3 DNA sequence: TGTGCCAGCAGTTTATACTCCCGGCTGACAGGGCACTATGGCTACACCTTC. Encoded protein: CASSLYSRLTGHYGYTF.